This T cell receptor (beta chain) derives from a study of blood T cell repertoires in COVID-19. Overall study: Samples came from the United States, Italy and Spain, spanning acute and convalescent COVID-19. T cells, B-cell-depleted T cells, or PBMCs provided the cDNA or gDNA that served as material.

Per the original data handling: Estimates of nucleated cell counts were drawn from the amplification of reference gene primers. Generated by immunoSEQ multiplex PCR, the TCRdb table keeps only in-frame clones and is missing some. V, J and clone size derive from that table, while D and trimming were established from the DNA sequence. The sample has about 61,000 clones, about nine tenths seen once. The TCR comes from a woman in her forties or fifties with active or convalescent COVID-19. Input material: peripheral blood.

This chain's CDR3 is CASSHTSGNPRTDTQYF. The CDR3 DNA sequence: TGTGCCAGCAGCCACACTAGCGGGAACCCCCGCACAGATACGCAGTATTTT. V is TRBV11-3 and J is TRBJ2-3; 10 nucleotides line up with TRBD2. The germline V gene encodes CDR1 SGHNT and CDR2 YENEEA. After removal of 5 bases from V and 1 base from J, the junction contained 9 bases not matched to a gene. This CDR3 has 17 amino acids.